This T cell receptor beta chain was identified in a study of T cells in Graves' hyperthyroidism and ophthalmopathy. Study context: Prior to any treatment, at the point of initial diagnosis, peripheral blood was collected. General observations from the study: A 13 V-J model separated ophthalmopathy from stable hyperthyroidism.

This clonotype has a handful of counts. Antigen specificity is unknown. TCR beta CDR3 sequences were amplified from RNA transcripts. TCR CDR3 underwent first-round RT-PCR with the HTBI primer set. One entry per CDR3 protein, called by TCRdb with MiXCR from the multiplex PCR reads. The sample has about 500,000 distinct CDR3 sequences, 13% to 15% seen once. Germline V CDR1 and CDR2: SGHDN, FVKESK. V lost 3 bases, J lost 8 bases, and 8 bases lay in between. The CDR3 has 12 residues. The sequence was collected from a woman between 18 and 30 years old with Graves' hyperthyroidism. This chain uses TRBV14 with TRBJ2-1; D may be TRBD1 (5 bases). Sequenced input: blood. The CDR3, as DNA: TGTGCCAGCAGCCACAGGGTTGATGAGCAGTTCTTC. It is translated as CASSHRVDEQFF.